The 30 T cell receptor beta chains listed next were all sequenced from one sample in a study of T cell repertoires in cytomegalovirus infection. In TCRdb, the reads were re-called with MiXCR into one record per CDR3 protein. The sample carries 700,000 to 850,000 distinct CDR3 sequences, about 31% recorded once. These receptors' targets are unknown. The sample here was cultured CD8+ T cells from PBMCs, taken from culture after CMV antigen stimulation. The receptors shown here come from a human donor in good health (CMV status not recorded). Some clones in this sample may be carry-over from other donors' samples.

This clonotype was detected ten times or more. CDR3 DNA: TGTGCCAGCAGTCCCGGGACTAGCACCTACTACGAGCAGTACTTC. Its protein product is CASSPGTSTYYEQYF. The chain couples TRBV6-1 to TRBJ2-7, with TRBD2 matching 9 bases. The germline CDR1 and CDR2 sequences are MNHNS and SASEGT. This CDR3 has 15 residues. Losses at the gene ends were 5 bases for V and 3 bases for J; bases not matched to a gene: 8.

The chain couples TRBV27 to TRBJ2-2; 12 bases fit TRBD1. The CDR3 is made up of 18 amino acids. The germline V gene has CDR1 MNHEY and CDR2 SMNVEV (reference sequence). The V and J ends lost 3 bases and 4 bases, in that order; junction bases with no gene match: 9. In DNA form, the CDR3 reads TGTGCCAGCAGTTTGAAACAGCCGGGACAGGGGGCCACCGGGGAGCTGTTTTTT. The encoded protein is CASSLKQPGQGATGELFF.

This chain links TRBV7-6 with TRBJ2-1; D remains unclear. V lost 2 bases and J lost 7, with 12 bases in between. Germline CDR1 reads SGHVS; CDR2 reads FNYEAQ. This CDR3 contains 14 residues. The CDR3 is CASSLTSPGNEQFF. DNA for the CDR3: TGTGCCAGCAGCTTAACCTCTCCGGGTAATGAGCAGTTCTTC. The complete variable domain, with remaining parts taken from reference TRBV7-6 and TRBJ2-1, reads GAGVSQSPRYKVTKRGQDVALRCDPISGHVSLYWYRQALGQGPEFLTYFNYEAQQDKSGLPNDRFSAERPEGSISTLTIQRTEQRDSAMYRCASSLTSPGNEQFFGPGTRLTVL.

This clonotype was observed at least ten times. J is TRBJ1-5 and V is TRBV7-8, with a tentative D call TRBD1 (5 bases). With 4 bases removed from V and 5 bases from J, the gap between germline ends came to 12 bases. This CDR3 contains 14 residues. Germline CDR1 SGHVS, CDR2 FQNEAQ. CDR3 in amino acids: CASSSGRVDQPQHF. In DNA form, the CDR3 reads TGTGCCAGCAGCTCGGGACGGGTCGATCAGCCCCAGCATTTT.

This clonotype has just one count. The rearrangement uses TRBV25-1 and TRBJ2-2, with TRBD1 identical over 7 bases. This CDR3 comprises 16 residues. Germline CDR1 and CDR2: MGHDK and SYGVNS. Germline trimming cut 3 bases from V and 4 bases from J; bases unmatched to any gene: 8. CDR3: CASSEENRGSTGELFF. DNA of the CDR3: TGTGCCAGCAGTGAGGAGAACAGGGGTAGCACCGGGGAGCTGTTTTTT.

This clonotype turned up a few times. The chain links TRBV19 to TRBJ1-4, with 7 positions matching TRBD1. Trimming removed 0 bases from V and 2 bases from J; junction bases left unmatched: 9. CDR3 length: 18 residues. In germline, CDR1 is LNHDA, CDR2 SQIVND (reference sequence). This chain's CDR3 is CASSIDGTDPLTNEKLFF. DNA of the CDR3: TGTGCCAGTAGTATAGACGGGACAGATCCGCTGACTAATGAAAAACTGTTTTTT. The full variable domain, rest sourced from reference TRBV19 and TRBJ1-4, is DGGITQSPKYLFRKEGQNVTLSCEQNLNHDAMYWYRQDPGQGLRLIYYSQIVNDFQKGDIAEGYSVSREKKESFPLTVTSAQKNPTAFYLCASSIDGTDPLTNEKLFFGSGTQLSVL.

Turning to this clonotype: This may arise from a read error, as a much more abundant clone is one base away. The gene calls are TRBV10-3 and TRBJ2-3; TRBD2 agrees at 7 bases. CDR1 is ENHRY and CDR2 is SYGVKD in the germline V gene. This CDR3 has 17 amino acids. Written as DNA, the CDR3 is TGTGCCATCGGTGAGTCGGAGACGGGGGGTCTCACAGATACGCAGTATTTT. This encodes CAIGESETGGLTDTQYF.

A few counts support this clonotype. The chain uses TRBV19 and TRBJ2-1, with TRBD2 matching over 9 bases. CDR1 is LNHDA and CDR2 is SQIVND in the germline V gene (reference sequence). This CDR3 region has 17 residues. Trimming at V came to 3 bases and at J to 7 bases, leaving 13 bases not matched to a gene. CDR3 in amino acids: CASSMRGGQRSRNEQFF. The CDR3 nucleotides are TGTGCCAGTAGTATGCGGGGGGGCCAGAGGTCCAGGAATGAGCAGTTCTTC.

This rearrangement joins TRBV5-6 to TRBJ1-5; TRBD1 matches 9 bases. The junction had 6 bases not matched to a gene; V was cut back by 1 base and J by 4 bases. Germline V gives CDR1 SGHDT, CDR2 YYEEEE. CDR3 length: 16 amino acids. The CDR3 sequence: CASSLSSGTGNQPQHF. CDR3 coding DNA: TGTGCCAGCAGCTTGTCTTCCGGGACAGGGAATCAGCCCCAGCATTTT.

The rearrangement joins TRBV15 to TRBJ1-4; D gene ambiguous. Per germline, CDR1 LNHNV and CDR2 YYDKDF (reference sequence). The CDR3 is made up of 19 amino acids. Trimming took off 3 bases at V and 2 bases at J, with 22 bases between the two ends. CDR3 in DNA: TGTGCCACCAGCAGTTACTTACGGGTCCCTCCGGGCACTAATGAAAAACTGTTTTTT. Protein product: CATSSYLRVPPGTNEKLFF.

The J gene is TRBJ2-7, the V gene TRBV6-6, with 7 positions matching TRBD1. The CDR3 covers 15 residues. CDR1 and CDR2 from the germline V gene are MNHNY and SVGAGI (reference sequence). The J segment lost 3 bases and the V segment lost 5 bases, leaving 10 bases of the junction unmatched. CDR3 DNA sequence: TGTGCCAGCAGTGTCCTTGGACAGGTCGTCTACGAGCAGTACTTC. Residues: CASSVLGQVVYEQYF.

This clonotype has just a few counts. The V call is TRBV2, the J call TRBJ2-4; D is ambiguous. From germline, CDR1 is SNHLY and CDR2 FYNNEI. CDR3 length equals 12 residues. The V and J ends lost 4 bases and 8 bases respectively, with 9 bases between them. In DNA form, the CDR3 reads TGTGCCAGCAGTGGCCCTGAAGACATTCAGTACTTC. This sequence encodes CASSGPEDIQYF.

This sequence joins TRBV14 and TRBJ1-1; D possibly corresponds to TRBD1 (6 bases). Trimming cost V 1 base and J 6 bases, with 18 bases left between them. Germline loops: CDR1 SGHDN, CDR2 FVKESK. The CDR3 is 16 amino acids. Written as DNA, the CDR3 is TGTGCCAGCAGCCAAGTGGGGGGGCCTCACGGCGCTGAAGCTTTCTTT. Translation gives CASSQVGGPHGAEAFF.

This clonotype has just a few counts. The rearrangement joins TRBV12-3 or TRBV12-4 to TRBJ1-4; TRBD1 is a possible D gene (5 bases). CDR3 length equals 17 residues. Trimming removed 6 bases from V and 4 bases from J, with 21 bases in between. DNA for the CDR3: TGTGCCAGCAGCCAGTATGGGGCATCAGCTGATAATGAAAAACTGTTTTTT. It codes for CASSQYGASADNEKLFF.

CDR3 DNA: TGCGCCAGCAGCCAAAAAGCCATAATTGGAACCGACAGGATCCCTTTCTTT. Its protein product is CASSQKAIIGTDRIPFF. The chain combines TRBV4-1 with TRBJ1-1, with a possible D match to TRBD1 (6 bases). The CDR3 runs to 17 residues. Germline V gene data show CDR1 as MGHRA and CDR2 as YSYEKL. Trimming cost V 2 bases and J 12 bases, with 28 bases left between them.

Points on this clonotype: A read error is possible here, since a much larger clone lies one base away. J is TRBJ1-2 and V is TRBV4-1; D is unclear. This CDR3 has 17 residues. Germline V gene lookup returns CDR1 MGHRA and CDR2 YSYEKL. Written as DNA, the CDR3 is TGCACCAGCAGCCACCTCCGGGGTGGGGATGGGAACTATGGCTACACCTTC. This sequence encodes CTSSHLRGGDGNYGYTF.

The chain links TRBV6-5 to TRBJ2-3, with 7 bases lining up with TRBD2. V shed 0 bases, J shed 4 bases, and the junction held 4 bases outside the gene matches. Per germline, CDR1 MNHEY and CDR2 SVGAGI. CDR3 size: 15 residues. Written as DNA, the CDR3 is TGTGCCAGCAGTTACTCGGGGGGGGTATCAGATACGCAGTATTTT. Protein sequence: CASSYSGGVSDTQYF.

The CDR3 bases are TGTGCCAGCATTGGTCCGGCGACAGAGAATATTAACTATGGCTACACCTTC. Translation gives CASIGPATENINYGYTF. The genes are TRBV2 and TRBJ1-2, with a tentative D call TRBD1 (5 bases). The V gene's germline CDR1 is SNHLY and CDR2 FYNNEI. The CDR3 totals 17 residues. Trimming cost V 7 bases and J 1 base, with 22 bases left between them.

The genes are TRBV15 and TRBJ2-7; weak D call: TRBD2 (6 bases). Trimming took off 5 bases at V and 7 bases at J, with 24 bases between the two ends. Germline V gene data show CDR1 as LNHNV and CDR2 as YYDKDF (reference sequence). The CDR3 is 16 residues long. For the CDR3, the DNA is TGTGCCACCAGCGAATCCTGGGGGAGTTGGGAGGAAGAGCAGTACGTC. Protein product: CATSESWGSWEEEQYV.

There are many counts of this clonotype. The CDR3 spells CASSFGQYTGELFF. DNA of the CDR3: TGTGCCAGCAGTTTTGGGCAGTACACCGGGGAGCTGTTTTTT. The chain links TRBV27 to TRBJ2-2; no clear D gene. Germline loops: CDR1 MNHEY, CDR2 SMNVEV (reference sequence). The CDR3 runs to 14 residues. V lost 3 bases and J 3 bases, leaving 8 bases between the germline ends.

The rearrangement links TRBV19 to TRBJ1-1, with TRBD1 matching over 8 bases. The CDR3 totals 19 residues. Germline values: CDR1 LNHDA, CDR2 SQIVND (reference sequence). V dropped 3 bases and J dropped 0; count of bases not matched to a gene: 15. CDR3 sequence (DNA): TGTGCCAGTAGTATTTTTACTCGGACAGGGACCGTAATGAACACTGAAGCTTTCTTT. This encodes CASSIFTRTGTVMNTEAFF. Complete variable domain (other parts from reference TRBV19 and TRBJ1-1): DGGITQSPKYLFRKEGQNVTLSCEQNLNHDAMYWYRQDPGQGLRLIYYSQIVNDFQKGDIAEGYSVSREKKESFPLTVTSAQKNPTAFYLCASSIFTRTGTVMNTEAFFGQGTRLTVV.

This clonotype appeared many times. The rearrangement uses TRBV7-2 and TRBJ2-1, with TRBD1 matching over 7 bases. CDR3 length equals 16 residues. Germline V CDR1 and CDR2: SGHTA, FQGNSA. After removal of 2 bases from V and 3 bases from J, the junction contained 7 bases not matched to a gene. The DNA of the CDR3 is TGTGCCAGCAGCTTAATTCCGGGACAGTTCTACAATGAGCAGTTCTTC. Translation gives CASSLIPGQFYNEQFF. The variable domain in full, with the rest retrieved from reference TRBV7-2 and TRBJ2-1, is GAGVSQSPSNKVTEKGKDVELRCDPISGHTALYWYRQSLGQGLEFLIYFQGNSAPDKSGLPSDRFSAERTGGSVSTLTIQRTQQEDSAVYLCASSLIPGQFYNEQFFGPGTRLTVL.

About this clonotype: Possible read error: a much larger clone is one base away. The rearrangement links TRBV7-6 to TRBJ2-3; 8 bases line up with TRBD2. Germline CDR1 and CDR2: SGHVS and FNYEAQ. CDR3 length: 15 residues. The CDR3 here is CASGLSGGGTDTQYF. In nucleotides, the CDR3 is TGTGCCAGCGGCTTAAGCGGGGGAGGCACAGATACGCAGTATTTT.

This sequence joins TRBV12-3 or TRBV12-4 and TRBJ2-3, with unresolved D. Trimming removed 6 bases at V and 6 bases at J, with 13 bases between. The CDR3 covers 13 residues. The CDR3 nucleotides are TGTGCCAGCAGCCAAGGTTCATGGGATACGCAGTATTTT. Its translation: CASSQGSWDTQYF.

This clonotype showed up just a few times. The rearrangement joins TRBV6-5 to TRBJ1-2; the match to TRBD1 covers 9 bases. The V segment lost 6 bases and the J segment 1 base; nucleotides outside the gene matches: 9. This CDR3 is 16 amino acids long. The germline V gene has CDR1 MNHEY and CDR2 SVGAGI. DNA of the CDR3: TGTGCCAGCAGAAACCTGGGACAGGGACTTAACTATGGCTACACCTTC. The encoded protein is CASRNLGQGLNYGYTF.

The sample holds many counts of this clonotype. The genes are TRBV7-6 and TRBJ2-1, with 9 bases identical to TRBD2. Germline V gene data show CDR1 as SGHVS and CDR2 as FNYEAQ. The length of the CDR3 is 15 residues. V shed 4 bases, J shed 8 bases, and the junction held 9 bases outside the gene matches. The CDR3 sequence is CASSSGLALGDEQFF. The CDR3 region has the DNA TGTGCCAGCAGCTCAGGACTAGCGCTGGGGGATGAGCAGTTCTTC. The whole variable domain, filled in from reference TRBV7-6 and TRBJ2-1, reads GAGVSQSPRYKVTKRGQDVALRCDPISGHVSLYWYRQALGQGPEFLTYFNYEAQQDKSGLPNDRFSAERPEGSISTLTIQRTEQRDSAMYRCASSSGLALGDEQFFGPGTRLTVL.

Many counts were recorded for this clonotype. This chain connects TRBV7-2 to TRBJ2-4, with D unclear. Germline V gene lookup returns CDR1 SGHTA and CDR2 FQGNSA. The CDR3 runs to 17 residues. Trimming took off 1 base at V and 0 bases at J, with 13 bases between the two ends. The CDR3 DNA reads TGTGCCAGCAGCTTAGAGAAGGTGGTGCTAGCCAAAAACATTCAGTACTTC. Its translation: CASSLEKVVLAKNIQYF.

The table lists this clonotype with a few counts. The chain employs TRBV28 and TRBJ2-3; D is possibly TRBD1 (6 bases). Germline CDR1 reads MDHEN; CDR2 reads SYDVKM. V was pared by 7 bases and J by 2 bases, with 13 bases between. There are 14 residues in the CDR3. The CDR3 protein is CASTTDRYTDTQYF. The CDR3 DNA follows: TGTGCCAGCACCACTGACAGGTACACAGATACGCAGTATTTT.

This clonotype appeared a few times. The chain employs TRBV6-5 and TRBJ1-4; D is unclear. V shed 0 bases and J shed 8 bases, with 10 bases lying between them. The germline gives CDR1 MNHEY, CDR2 SVGAGI. CDR3 size: 14 residues. This CDR3 is CASSYSSSGEKLFF. The CDR3 nucleotides are TGTGCCAGCAGTTACTCATCCTCGGGGGAAAAACTGTTTTTT.

This clonotype was observed a handful of times. The gene calls are TRBV27 and TRBJ2-3; D is unclear. Germline V lookup: CDR1 MNHEY, CDR2 SMNVEV (reference sequence). The CDR3 covers 14 residues. Trimming removed 7 bases at V and 0 bases at J, with 11 bases between. CDR3 sequence: CASIGGDSTDTQYF. The CDR3 nucleotides read TGTGCCAGCATCGGTGGGGATAGCACAGATACGCAGTATTTT.